This T cell receptor (beta chain) was identified in a study of T cell responses to AZD1222 COVID-19 vaccine (dated by TCRdb to the early 2020s). Describing the broader study: AZD1222 recipients with second doses at about 4 weeks or about 12 weeks were pooled, because spike-specific TCR depth and breadth did not differ between schedules. Trial participants were enrolled by age into 18-55, 56-69 and 70-plus year subgroups, with roughly 160, 29 and 62 TCR-sequenced participants respectively. A total of approximately 230 trial participants underwent TCR sequencing, of whom 207 received two doses of AZD1222 and roughly 25 received two doses of the MenACWY control vaccine. Here is what the overall study found, with its caveats: Reportedly, close to half of the unique spike-specific TCRs recognized epitopes lying outside the regions that are mutated in the B.1.351 and B.1.1.7 variants. CD4 TCRs associated with the vaccine covered the entire spike protein, and the dominant responses were in regions 160-218 and 743-854. Participants were mostly white British, with more females than males. The authors suggested clonal diversity may have been underestimated. In the small 56-69-year group, the increase in depth fell short of significance, most likely because of low power. Conclusions about previously exposed vaccinees are limited because only a handful of AZD1222 recipients were SARS-CoV-2 seropositive at baseline. After two AZD1222 doses, spike-specific TCR breadth and depth were significantly higher than at day 0 and than in MenACWY recipients. Because no samples from the day 14 peak response were available, repertoires could be characterized only after the peak T cell response.

The time point label on this specimen signifies: baseline before first vaccination. Vaccinee samples were obtained from the UK trials COV001 and COV002, which included a single-blind randomized controlled phase 2/3 trial of AZD1222 (ChAdOx1 nCoV-19) in healthy adults. For TCRbeta chain sequencing, PBMC samples were collected from trial participants at day 0 and at day 28 after the second dose. About this clone: The antigen it binds to is not known. Per-nucleotide qualities are absent, and no much larger clonotype sits a single base away.

The CDR3 regions of human TCRbeta chains were analyzed by immunosequencing. Processing in the source paper ran as follows. Repertoire TCRs were checked for matches against a reference library of SARS-CoV-2-specific TCRs that had been generated using the MIRA antigen-specificity platform. Breadth was defined as the fraction of unique TCRs that were SARS-CoV-2-associated, and depth was defined as the fraction of total T cells that were SARS-CoV-2-associated. Using the MIRA data, each spike-specific TCR was assigned both to the spike region to which the TCR was reactive and to a CD4 or CD8 class. Log10-transformed breadth and depth values were compared by one-way ANOVA with Sidak's multiple comparisons tests. TCRdb took this table from immuneACCESS and kept in-frame rearrangements with V and J called. Such tables lack part of the clones; where checked against another copy, unresolved V genes explain under half of the gap, and the rest is unexplained. D and trimming come from the DNA, and the V and J calls and clone size come from that table. The sample yields around 200,000 clones; approximately 91% were counted once. 0.99% of the sample comes from the top ten.

The germline V gene supplies CDR1 SGHTA and CDR2 FQGNSA. The CDR3 has 15 amino acids, counting the end cysteine and phenylalanine. This entry keeps only the CDR3 DNA: 45 bases, framed from base 1. V has 5 bases trimmed and J has 2 bases trimmed; junction bases matching no gene number 4. This sequence originates from an adult in good health. The V and J segments used are TRBV7-2 and TRBJ1-5; 9 nucleotides in the junction match TRBD1. This sample comprised peripheral blood, obtained on day 0 of AZD1222 vaccination. The DNA reads as follows: TGTGCCAGCAGCCGGACAGGGGAAGGCAATCAGCCCCAGCATTTT. The translation is CASSRTGEGNQPQHF.